This T cell receptor beta chain was identified in a study of OX40 agonist ivuxolimab in advanced cancers. Study background: Patients received the agonistic anti-OX40 (CD134) antibody ivuxolimab. Study results and caveats: Compared with CD4+, CD8+ T cells on average had more expanded clones.

Notes on this clone: Its antigen remains unidentified.

Trimming removed 4 bases from V and 6 bases from J, with 13 bases in between. In germline, CDR1 is SQVTM, CDR2 ANQGSEA. The CDR3 is 13 residues long. Sequencing was performed with immunoSEQ multiplex PCR; in TCRdb, only in-frame clones are kept and a portion is missing. The repertoire holds about 58,000 clones, with roughly 80% as singletons. The source was CD4+ or CD8+ T cells sorted from blood, collected in a trial of the OX40 agonist ivuxolimab. This rearrangement joins TRBV29-1 to TRBJ2-1; D is possibly TRBD2 (5 bases). This clonotype originated in an adult with an advanced solid tumor such as melanoma, head and neck, liver or kidney cancer. The CDR3 DNA reads as TGCAGCGTTGGTAAAGGTGGGAGCAATGAGCAGTTCTTC. It is translated as CSVGKGGSNEQFF.